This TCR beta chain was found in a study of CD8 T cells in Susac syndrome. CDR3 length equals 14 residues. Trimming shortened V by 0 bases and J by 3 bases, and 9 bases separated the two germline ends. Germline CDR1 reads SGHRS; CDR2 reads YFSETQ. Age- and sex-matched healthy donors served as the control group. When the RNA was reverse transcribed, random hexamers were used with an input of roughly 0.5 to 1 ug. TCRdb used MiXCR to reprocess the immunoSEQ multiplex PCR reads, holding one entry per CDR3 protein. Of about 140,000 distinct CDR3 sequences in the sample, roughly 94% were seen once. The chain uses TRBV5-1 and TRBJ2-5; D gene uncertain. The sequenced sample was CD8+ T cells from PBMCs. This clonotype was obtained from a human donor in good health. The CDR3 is CASSLEGQEETQYF. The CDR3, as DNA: TGCGCCAGCAGCTTGGAAGGTCAGGAAGAGACCCAGTACTTC.